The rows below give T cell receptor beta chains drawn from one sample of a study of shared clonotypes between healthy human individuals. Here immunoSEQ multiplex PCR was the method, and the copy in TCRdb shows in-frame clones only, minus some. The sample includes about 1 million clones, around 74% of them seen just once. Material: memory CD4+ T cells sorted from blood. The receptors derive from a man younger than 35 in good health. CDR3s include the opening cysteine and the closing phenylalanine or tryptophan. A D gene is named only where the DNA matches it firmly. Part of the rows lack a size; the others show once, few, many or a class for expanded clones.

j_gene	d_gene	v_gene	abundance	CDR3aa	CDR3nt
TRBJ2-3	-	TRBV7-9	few	CASTPGQGRTDTQYF	TGTGCCAGCACCCCCGGCCAGGGACGGACAGATACGCAGTATTTT
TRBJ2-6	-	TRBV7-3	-	CASSLRGREAGANVLTF	TGTGCCAGCAGCTTACGCGGCAGGGAGGCTGGGGCCAACGTCCTGACTTTC
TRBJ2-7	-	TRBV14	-	CASSRQSTYEQYF	TGTGCCAGCAGTCGACAGTCAACCTACGAGCAGTACTTC
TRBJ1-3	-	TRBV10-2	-	CASSVDDAGNTIYF	TGCGCCAGCAGTGTCGACGACGCCGGAAACACCATATATTTT
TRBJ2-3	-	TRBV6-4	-	CASSEGSIGTQYF	TGTGCCAGCAGTGAAGGGAGTATCGGTACGCAGTATTTT
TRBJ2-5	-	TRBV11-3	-	CASSPGRGWETQYF	TGTGCCAGCAGCCCGGGCCGAGGCTGGGAGACCCAGTACTTC
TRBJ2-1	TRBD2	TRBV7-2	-	CASSRNSGNLGNEQFF	TGTGCCAGCAGCAGGAATAGCGGGAATCTTGGCAATGAGCAGTTCTTC
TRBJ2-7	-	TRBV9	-	CASSVGLANNYEQYF	TGTGCCAGCAGCGTAGGTCTAGCGAACAACTACGAGCAGTACTTC
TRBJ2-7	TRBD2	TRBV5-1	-	CASSPSGSGYEQYF	TGCGCCAGCAGCCCTAGCGGGAGCGGTTACGAGCAGTACTTC
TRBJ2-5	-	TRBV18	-	CASSPRPGGQETQYF	TGTGCCAGCTCACCACGACCCGGGGGCCAAGAGACCCAGTACTTC
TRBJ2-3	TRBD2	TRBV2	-	CASSEERGEGDTQYF	TGTGCCAGCAGTGAAGAACGGGGGGAGGGAGATACGCAGTATTTT
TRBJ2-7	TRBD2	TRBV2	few	CASNQGLNYEQYF	TGTGCCAGCAATCAGGGACTAAACTACGAGCAGTACTTC
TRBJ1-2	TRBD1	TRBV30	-	CAWSTDRGTYGYTF	TGTGCCTGGAGTACGGACAGGGGGACCTATGGCTACACCTTC
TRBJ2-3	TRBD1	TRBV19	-	CASSRGQLMDTQYF	TGTGCCAGTAGTAGGGGACAGCTGATGGATACGCAGTATTTT
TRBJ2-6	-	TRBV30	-	CAWSVGYSYLSSGANVLTF	TGTGCCTGGAGTGTTGGGTACAGTTACCTTAGCTCTGGGGCCAACGTCCTGACTTTC
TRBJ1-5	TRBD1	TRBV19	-	CASSRQGDQPQHF	TGTGCCAGTAGCAGACAGGGGGACCAGCCCCAGCATTTT
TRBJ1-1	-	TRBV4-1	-	CASSPTDRLNTEAFF	TGCGCCAGCAGCCCGACCGACAGATTGAACACTGAAGCTTTCTTT
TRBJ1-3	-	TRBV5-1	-	CASSLEQGFSGNTIYF	TGCGCCAGCAGCTTAGAACAGGGATTCTCTGGAAACACCATATATTTT
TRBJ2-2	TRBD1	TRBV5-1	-	CASDRQGNTGELFF	TGCGCCAGCGATCGACAGGGAAACACCGGGGAGCTGTTTTTT
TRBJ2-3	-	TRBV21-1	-	CASRGGSQGASTDTQYF	TGTGCCAGCAGAGGCGGCTCCCAGGGGGCTAGCACAGATACGCAGTATTTT
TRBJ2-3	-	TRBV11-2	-	CASSFRAGGTGGTDTQYF	TGTGCCAGCAGCTTCCGAGCGGGAGGGACAGGGGGCACAGATACGCAGTATTTT
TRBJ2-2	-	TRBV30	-	CAWSVSFPGELFF	TGTGCCTGGAGTGTAAGTTTTCCCGGGGAGCTGTTTTTT
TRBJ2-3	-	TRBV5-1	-	CASSFGLAGDTQYF	TGCGCCAGCAGCTTTGGGTTAGCCGGAGATACGCAGTATTTT
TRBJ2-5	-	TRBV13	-	CASSFQGSIQETQYF	TGTGCCAGCAGCTTCCAGGGCTCCATCCAAGAGACCCAGTACTTC
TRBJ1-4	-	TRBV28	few	CASCVTVLDEKLFF	TGTGCCAGCTGTGTGACAGTTCTTGATGAAAAACTGTTTTTT
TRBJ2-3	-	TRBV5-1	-	CASSLEGGDTQYF	TGCGCCAGCAGCTTGGAGGGAGGAGATACGCAGTATTTT
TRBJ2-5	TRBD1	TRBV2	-	CASRAEGQGIVEYF	TGTGCCAGCAGGGCTGAGGGACAGGGTATTGTAGAGTACTTC
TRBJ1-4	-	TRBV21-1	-	CASRDRATPGKEKLFF	TGTGCCAGCAGGGACAGGGCCACCCCAGGAAAAGAAAAACTGTTTTTT
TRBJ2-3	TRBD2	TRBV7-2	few	CASSLAAGGAIDTQYF	TGTGCCAGCAGCTTAGCTGCCGGGGGGGCTATAGATACGCAGTATTTT
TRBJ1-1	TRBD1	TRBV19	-	CASSIRQGGTEAFF	TGTGCCAGTAGTATACGGCAGGGGGGGACTGAAGCTTTCTTT
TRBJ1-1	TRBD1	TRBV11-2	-	CASSFFGGDSTEAFF	TGTGCCAGCAGCTTTTTTGGTGGGGACAGCACTGAAGCTTTCTTT
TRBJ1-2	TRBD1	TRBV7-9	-	CASSLEKTGTGYTF	TGTGCCAGCAGCTTAGAGAAGACAGGGACGGGCTACACCTTC
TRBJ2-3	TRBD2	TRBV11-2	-	CASSLGAGGATDTQYF	TGTGCCAGCAGCTTAGGAGCGGGGGGGGCCACAGATACGCAGTATTTT
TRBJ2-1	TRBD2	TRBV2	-	CASSEAFLAGGDEQFF	TGTGCCAGCAGTGAAGCGTTCCTAGCGGGAGGCGATGAGCAGTTCTTC
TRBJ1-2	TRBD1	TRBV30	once	CAWSRDRGNYGYTF	TGTGCCTGGAGTAGGGACAGGGGAAACTATGGCTACACCTTC
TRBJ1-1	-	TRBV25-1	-	CASRGLAEAFF	TGTGCCAGCAGGGGTTTGGCTGAAGCTTTCTTT
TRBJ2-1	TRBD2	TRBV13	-	CASSLGTSGRTLHNEQFF	TGTGCCAGCAGCTTGGGGACTAGCGGGAGGACTCTCCACAATGAGCAGTTCTTC
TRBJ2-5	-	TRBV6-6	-	CASMPGPETQYF	TGTGCCAGCATGCCGGGGCCAGAGACCCAGTACTTC
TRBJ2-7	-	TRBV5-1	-	CASSFTGPNYEQYF	TGCGCCAGCAGCTTTACCGGGCCGAACTACGAGCAGTACTTC
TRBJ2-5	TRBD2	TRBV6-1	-	CASRTSGVGGETQYF	TGTGCCAGCCGAACTAGCGGTGTAGGGGGGGAGACCCAGTACTTC
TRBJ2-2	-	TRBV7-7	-	CASSPDRTGELFF	TGTGCTAGCAGCCCCGACAGGACCGGGGAGCTGTTTTTT
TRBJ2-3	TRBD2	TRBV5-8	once	CASSLALAGGNTDTQYF	TGTGCCAGCAGCTTAGCCCTAGCGGGAGGTAACACAGATACGCAGTATTTT
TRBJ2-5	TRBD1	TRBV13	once	CASSVYRGEETQYF	TGTGCCAGCAGCGTTTACAGGGGTGAAGAGACCCAGTACTTC
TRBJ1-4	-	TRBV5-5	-	CASSFPGSEKLFF	TGTGCCAGCAGCTTCCCAGGGAGTGAAAAACTGTTTTTT
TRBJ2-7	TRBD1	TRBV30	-	CAWSLRGQGAGQYF	TGTGCCTGGAGTCTGAGGGGACAGGGGGCCGGGCAGTACTTC
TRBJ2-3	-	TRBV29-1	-	CSVDRDTQYF	TGCAGCGTTGATAGGGATACGCAGTATTTT
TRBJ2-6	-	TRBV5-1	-	CASSLTGQALSSGANVLTF	TGCGCCAGCAGCCTTACAGGGCAGGCTTTAAGCTCTGGGGCCAACGTCCTGACTTTC
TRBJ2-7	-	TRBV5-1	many	CASSLGTYTGIHEQYF	TGCGCCAGCAGCTTGGGAACCTATACAGGGATTCACGAGCAGTACTTC
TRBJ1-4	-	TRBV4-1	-	CASSQVVAEKLFF	TGCGCCAGCAGCCAAGTTGTAGCCGAAAAACTGTTTTTT
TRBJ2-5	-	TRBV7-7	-	CASSLDAGPLSAQYF	TGTGCTAGCAGCTTAGACGCGGGACCTTTATCGGCCCAGTACTTC
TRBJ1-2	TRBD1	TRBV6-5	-	CASSSTGAGYGYTF	TGTGCCAGCAGCTCTACAGGGGCGGGCTATGGCTACACCTTC
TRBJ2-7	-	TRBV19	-	CASSIGPDSYEQYF	TGTGCCAGTAGTATAGGGCCAGATTCCTACGAGCAGTACTTC
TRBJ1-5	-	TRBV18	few	CASSPGGNQPQHF	TGTGCCAGCTCACCAGGAGGGAATCAGCCCCAGCATTTT
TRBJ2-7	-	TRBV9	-	CASSVEGQGNYEQYF	TGTGCCAGCAGCGTAGAGGGGCAGGGGAACTACGAGCAGTACTTC
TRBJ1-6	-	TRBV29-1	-	CSAQLGTRNSPLHF	TGCAGCGCCCAGCTAGGGACGAGGAATTCACCCCTCCACTTT